A selection of T cell receptor beta chains follows, all from one sample in a study of shared clonotypes between healthy human individuals. TCRdb's copy holds only in-frame clones and misses some; the assay was immunoSEQ multiplex PCR. Among a few million clones, more than 85% were seen once, and the ten largest hold around 0.4%. The sample consisted of naive CD4+ T cells from PBMCs. Receptors were obtained from a man younger than 30 in good health. Some clones in this sample may be carry-over from other donors' samples. Each CDR3 is given with its conserved first and last residue.

V gene,CDR3 protein
TRBV5-4,CASSSSSTGPTTVFF
TRBV7-9,CASHYRGSYNEQFF
TRBV27,CASSPRVSNQPQHF
TRBV2,CASSEAGTGRETQYF
TRBV19,CASSIGSWTGGNQPQHF
TRBV6-6,CASSGISVGNEQFF
TRBV6-1,CASGKRWGDTEAFF
TRBV4-2,CASSPAGGYSRNEQFF
TRBV28,CASRFSGANVLTF
TRBV28,CASSSISPAQHF
TRBV28,CASSLDRGREKLFF
TRBV2,CASRREASNTGELFF
TRBV7-3,CASSLNPGGPGELFF
TRBV27,CASSPRGGAGGYTF
TRBV7-2,CASSESGANVLTF
TRBV6-5,CASSYPRGYGYTF
TRBV14,CASSLRTGASTEAFF
TRBV7-3,CASSQGRQETQYF
TRBV28,CASRAVSGSSTDTQYF
TRBV27,CASSYDRGGDQPQHF
TRBV18,CASSPGTSRTYNEQFF
TRBV7-8,CASSEDRSNQPQHF
TRBV2,CASDRTGLEKLFF
TRBV27,CASYGGSSYNEQFF
TRBV6-6,CASSYSYGQTYEQYF
TRBV6-1,CARGGATNEKLFF
TRBV5-1,CASSPTGGASNQPQHF
TRBV7-8,CASSLVIPYLDF
TRBV5-4,CASSLRGGNTGELFF
TRBV5-6,CASSLGGKWTEAFF
TRBV19,CASSIGSAGQETQYF
TRBV4-2,CASSQVPGTSGTDTQYF
TRBV30,CAWSVGGNTEAFF
TRBV10-3,CAISRETAAMNTEAFF
TRBV19,CASTQTVSSTDTQYF
TRBV6-5,CASSSSGAMNTEAFF
TRBV10-3,CAISGKLAGVKDTQYF
TRBV5-1,CASSLEGQNYGYTF
TRBV12-5,CASGPPIPGQGRGSNQPQHF
TRBV9,CASSVLDTGELFF
TRBV5-1,CASSLANRNNEQFF
TRBV6-5,CASSGLAGGRGTQYF
TRBV19,CASRTGRLATNEKLFF
TRBV7-2,CASSLSGTLSYNEQFF
TRBV30,CAWSNAPRDRVMNTEAFF
TRBV20-1,CSAARDGYTF
TRBV5-1,CASSPGQGPNEKLFF
TRBV18,CASSPHPGSYEQYF
TRBV19,CASSTTGPYGYTF
TRBV7-3,CASSPSSGGLYEQYF
TRBV7-2,CASSLAGLGNQPQHF
TRBV19,CASTYRDRGNTEAFF
TRBV5-1,CASSLNPGQGVYEQYF
TRBV18,CASSPPGYLASGDTQYF
TRBV15,CATSSPLGGLGQPQHF
TRBV18,CASSQSRQGLYEQYF
TRBV5-1,CASSLNAGMVNTEAFF
TRBV5-8,CASSDPGGLTDTQYF
TRBV6-1,CASSEYGNYGYTF
TRBV11-1,CASSLAGVPTDTQYF